This T cell receptor beta chain was profiled in a study of T-cell memory formation after mild COVID-19. Study-level findings and limits: That cross-reactive memory joined was suggested by some responding clones appearing in pre-infection memory.

TCRdb used MiXCR to reprocess the 5' RACE reads, holding one entry per CDR3 protein. Of 180,000 or so distinct CDR3 sequences detected, 16% appear once; the ten largest clones hold about 2.1%. CDR3 length: 13 amino acids. Trimming pared 5 bases from V and 8 bases from J, leaving 15 bases between. From germline, CDR1 is DFQATT and CDR2 SNEGSKA (reference sequence). Note on this clonotype: The antigen is unknown.

The sequence was obtained from an adult woman who had mild COVID-19 (a few samples of this study predate the infection). Cell type and time point are not known. Sequencing was done on a sample of PBMCs or a T cell subset sorted from them (not recorded which). This chain joins TRBV20-1 and TRBJ1-4, with D perhaps TRBD1 (5 bases). CDR3 nucleotide sequence: TGCAGTGCTGGGGCGCAGTCAGACGAAAAACTGTTTTTT. It specifies CSAGAQSDEKLFF.